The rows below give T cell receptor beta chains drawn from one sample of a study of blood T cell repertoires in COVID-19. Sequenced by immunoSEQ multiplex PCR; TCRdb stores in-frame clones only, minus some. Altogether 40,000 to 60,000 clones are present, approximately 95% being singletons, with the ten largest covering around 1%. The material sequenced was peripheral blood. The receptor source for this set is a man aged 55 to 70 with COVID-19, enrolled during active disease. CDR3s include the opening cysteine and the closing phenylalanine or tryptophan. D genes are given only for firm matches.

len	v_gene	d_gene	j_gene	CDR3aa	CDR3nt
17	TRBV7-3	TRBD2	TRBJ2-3	CASSLNPRAGRADTQYF	TGTGCCAGCAGCTTAAATCCACGAGCGGGACGGGCAGATACGCAGTATTTT
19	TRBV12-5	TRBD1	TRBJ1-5	CASGLDLGQGADSNQPQHF	TGTGCTAGTGGTCTTGATTTGGGACAGGGAGCGGATAGCAATCAGCCCCAGCATTTT
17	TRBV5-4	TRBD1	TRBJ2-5	CASSLPGTAILQETQYF	TGTGCCAGCAGCTTGCCCGGGACAGCGATCCTCCAAGAGACCCAGTACTTC
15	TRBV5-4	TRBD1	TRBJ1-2	CASSMGQGFNYGYTF	TGTGCCAGCAGCATGGGACAGGGCTTCAACTATGGCTACACCTTC
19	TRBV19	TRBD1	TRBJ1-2	CASSIGGRGRNPGLEGYTF	TGTGCCAGTAGTATAGGAGGCAGGGGGCGAAACCCAGGGTTGGAAGGCTACACCTTC
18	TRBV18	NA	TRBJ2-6	CASSPPTALGSGANVLTF	TGTGCCAGCTCACCACCGACAGCTTTAGGCTCTGGGGCCAACGTCCTGACTTTC
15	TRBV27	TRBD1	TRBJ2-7	CASSGRDRNLYEQYF	TGTGCCAGCAGTGGCCGGGACAGGAATCTCTACGAGCAGTACTTC
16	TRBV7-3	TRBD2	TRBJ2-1	CASSPRLAETYNEQFF	TGTGCCAGCAGCCCCCGTCTAGCGGAAACTTACAATGAGCAGTTCTTC
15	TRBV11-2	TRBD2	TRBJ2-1	CASSLGGTSRNEQFF	TGTGCCAGCAGCTTAGGGGGGACTAGTAGGAATGAGCAGTTCTTC
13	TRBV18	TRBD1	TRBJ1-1	CASSPRQGLEAFF	TGTGCCAGCTCACCACGACAGGGTTTAGAAGCTTTCTTT
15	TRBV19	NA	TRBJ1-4	CASSIHGATNEKLFF	TGTGCCAGTAGTATCCACGGTGCAACTAATGAAAAACTGTTTTTT
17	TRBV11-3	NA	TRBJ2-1	CASSLVSGSGADNEQFF	TGTGCCAGCAGCTTAGTCTCTGGTAGCGGAGCCGACAATGAGCAGTTCTTC
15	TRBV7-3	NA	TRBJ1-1	CASSSGQGLDTEAFF	TGTGCCAGCAGCTCCGGGCAGGGATTGGACACTGAAGCTTTCTTT
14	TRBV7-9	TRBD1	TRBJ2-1	CASSFDREYNEQFF	TGTGCCAGCAGCTTCGACAGGGAATACAATGAGCAGTTCTTC
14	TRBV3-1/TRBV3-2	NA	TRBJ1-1	CATNPGGTGTEAFF	TGTGCCACCAACCCGGGGGGTACTGGGACTGAAGCTTTCTTT
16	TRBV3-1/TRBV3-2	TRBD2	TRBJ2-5	CASSQGTSAGAGTQYF	TGTGCCAGCAGCCAAGGGACTAGCGCCGGAGCTGGGACCCAGTACTTC
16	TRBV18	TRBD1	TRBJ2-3	CASSPQGTGPTDTQYF	TGTGCCAGCTCACCCCAGGGGACAGGGCCCACAGATACGCAGTATTTT
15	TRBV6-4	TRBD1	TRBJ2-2	CASSDSGTVAGELFF	TGTGCCAGCAGTGACTCAGGGACAGTCGCCGGGGAGCTGTTTTTT
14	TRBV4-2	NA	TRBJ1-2	CASTRSRGVYGYTF	TGTGCCAGCACAAGGTCCCGGGGGGTCTATGGCTACACCTTC
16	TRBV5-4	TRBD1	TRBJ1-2	CASSLGGGQGNYGYTF	TGTGCCAGCAGCTTGGGGGGGGGACAGGGAAACTATGGCTACACCTTC
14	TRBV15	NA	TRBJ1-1	CATSRDTENTEAFF	TGTGCCACCAGCAGAGATACAGAAAACACTGAAGCTTTCTTT
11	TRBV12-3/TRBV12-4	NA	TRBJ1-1	CASSELTEAFF	TGTGCCAGCAGTGAACTCACTGAAGCTTTCTTT